This T cell receptor beta chain stems from a study of cytomegalovirus exposure and HLA in healthy donors (dated by TCRdb to 2016 to 2017). With regard to the full study: An earlier analysis of roughly 500 of the donors reported approximately 300 Gb of sequence data and approximately 120 million unique TCR beta sequences obtained from 180 million or so T cells. The study aimed to test whether signatures of past pathogen exposure could be identified by cataloging public T cell receptors. The later analysis used no new phenotypic data to find candidate immune exposures, relying instead on TCR beta sequences and their occurrence across donors. The number of donors typed differed by locus, with roughly 620-630 for A, B, C, DRB1 and DQB1, approximately 500 for DQA1, 600 to 610 for DPA1, and around 460 for DPB1. Genome-wide SNP genotypes for about 55% of the 666 donors were used in a later genetic analysis, which treated that subset as a discovery cohort. A later analysis re-examined previously published TCR beta repertoires from about 700 donors and added high-resolution HLA genotyping to investigate patterns of TCR occurrence. Both class I and class II loci were covered by HLA typing, at four-digit resolution. An earlier analysis of a few hundred of the donors applied high-throughput TCR beta sequencing to assess whether each TCR beta V gene segment acted as functional or pseudogenic. Among approximately 370 genotyped donors of the cohort, an average of around 250,000 unique TCR beta nucleotide sequences was sequenced per donor, of which about 19% were non-productive. Besides the first cohort of hundreds of subjects, a separate validation cohort made up of over 95 different subjects was used. Every discovery cohort repertoire had been produced on one sequencing platform. The study profiled the T cell repertoires of under 700 subjects by immunosequencing and related them to cytomegalovirus serostatus. Four or five DR-DQ haplotypes were treated as single units for association and clustering because of strong linkage in the cohort. Donor age, sex, ethnicity and CMV serostatus were collected together with the repertoire data. Among the roughly 400 genotyped donors, approximately 76% belonged to the genetic ancestry cluster associated with self-reported Caucasian donors. To predict cytomegalovirus infection status, the study brought together high-throughput TCR immunosequencing, statistical association of individual TCRs with disease status, and machine learning. An early release covering just under 650 HLA-typed donors comprised about 310 gigabases of sequencing data and around 80 million unique TCR sequences.

The germline V gene yields MNHEY for CDR1 and SVGAGI for CDR2. Trimming removed 7 bases from V and 7 bases from J, leaving 14 bases between the germline ends. Taken from cysteine to phenylalanine, the CDR3 has 13 residues. The sequence is cut down to CDR3 DNA, 39 bases in frame from base 1. Library generation was performed with the immunoSEQ multiplex PCR assay. The multiplex PCR relied on a mix of 60 forward primers for TCR Vbeta segments and 13 reverse primers for TCR Jbeta segments. Amplification of the CDR3 region of rearranged TCR beta genes was performed with a multiplex PCR assay on genomic DNA. Amplified TCR beta libraries were sequenced as 87-base-pair reads on the Illumina HiSeq System. The authors processed their data as follows. Across the 700 or so repertoires, a later analysis counted tens of millions of unique TCR beta chains, some 11 million of which were shared by at least two donors. Raw reads were error-corrected and collapsed into unique sequences by a nearest-neighbor algorithm in which closely related sequences were merged to remove PCR and sequencing errors. To assign V, D and J gene segments, CDR3 sequences were aligned to IMGT reference sequences. Each retained sequence needed at least a six-nucleotide match to both a V gene segment and a J gene segment. A rearrangement was called productive if the CDR3 had no stop codons and remained in frame with V and J, and every other rearrangement was called non-productive. Following IMGT convention, CDR3 was defined as the stretch from the second conserved V-encoded cysteine to the conserved J-encoded phenylalanine. In an earlier analysis of around 640 of the donors, sequences lacking an unambiguous match to a single V gene segment were excluded. In an earlier analysis of approximately 560 of the donors, a V segment was called functional when productive rearrangements were above 56.7%, and segregating when the standard deviation between donors exceeded 5%. To diagnose cytomegalovirus status from the catalog of TCR beta chain sequences, a statistical classification framework was built. In a later analysis, TCR nucleotide sequences were compared against IMGT/GENE-DB human TR gene sequences so that V and J genes could be assigned. A later analysis assigned CDR3 sequences and most-parsimonious VDJ recombination scenarios with the TCRdist pipeline. In a later analysis, each TCR beta chain was defined by its CDR3 amino acid sequence together with its V-gene family, and reads without a unique V-gene family were excluded. To address suspected cross-contamination and a sequencing artifact, a later analysis removed approximately 590 highly shared, low-generation-probability nucleotide sequences. In a later analysis, a clonal expansion index for each public chain was calculated from normalized within-repertoire ranks of inferred template counts. In a later analysis, generation probabilities were computed using a VDJ recombination model fitted to out-of-frame rearrangements, and the results were checked against IGoR. A later analysis scored TCR-TCR, TCR-HLA and TCR-CMV co-occurrence with hypergeometric tests, applying a repertoire-size bias correction to TCR pairs. A later analysis estimated false discovery rates by permuting HLA or CMV assignments 20 times. In a later analysis, co-occurring TCRs were grouped with DBSCAN, and TCRdist sequence similarity was added when clustering was performed within HLA-allele-positive subsets. Co-occurrence clustering excluded repertoires with fewer than 30,000 or more than 120,000 public chains, plus five with anomalous nucleotide sharing. In TCRdb, the immuneACCESS table is reduced to in-frame sequences with V and J assigned. These tables do not hold every clone; where another copy was compared, an unresolved V gene accounts for under half, and the others remain unexplained. The DNA gave D and trimming, while V, J and clone size come from that table. For this sample there are around 150,000 clones; around four fifths appear just once. The ten top clones hold around 7% of the sample.

The cohort consisted of hundreds of healthy bone marrow donors. At the time of sampling, all cohort members were nominally healthy, though unrecorded immune exposures were likely present. The donor tested CMV seropositive, placing the donor among the roughly 300 seropositive members of the cohort. Every donor gave a peripheral blood sample, and the peripheral blood mononuclear cells from that sample were used for TCR beta sequencing. Genomic DNA was extracted from the blood cell samples with the Qiagen DNeasy Blood Extraction Kit. With regard to this clone: The clone's antigen remains unknown. One base away there is no much larger clone; base qualities are not given.

General findings and caveats noted by the study authors: According to a later analysis, most CMV-associated TCR beta chains appeared to be HLA-restricted, and the HLA associations seemed to be driven largely by CMV exposure. At a false discovery rate of 0.05, a later analysis linked approximately 18,000 TCR beta sequences to specific HLA alleles. Compared with the approximately 600-donor mean, donors in an Asian-associated ancestry cluster had fewer N-insertions in productive TCRs, according to a later genetic analysis. This cohort had only TCR beta chains sequenced, and the lack of alpha or paired-chain data limited which features could be detected. The presence/absence analyses assumed that sequencing depth was roughly uniform across donors, and that assumption may not be true. A cluster of highly shared sequence variants was judged likely to be a technical artifact of the sequencing pipeline. Several of the top co-occurrence clusters appeared to be linked to parvovirus B19, influenza, CMV and Epstein-Barr virus, according to a later analysis. Compared with equally common non-associated chains, HLA-associated TCR beta chains in a later analysis were more clonally expanded and had lower generation probabilities. The only immune exposure information available for the cohort was CMV serostatus. In an earlier analysis of 587 of the donors, most TCR beta V segments appeared in productive rearrangements about 90% or about 30% of the time, broadly matching IMGT annotations. It was suggested by the authors that the approach could potentially be generalized to other disease states and immunological phenotypes. A few of the identified cytomegalovirus-associated TCR beta chains were confirmed in vitro to be specific for cytomegalovirus antigens. Some IMGT-functional V segments, including TRBV6-2 and TRBV6-3, could not be distinguished by the 87-base-pair reads and were therefore excluded. When HLA alleles, especially DR and DQ, strongly co-occurred, attributing TCR associations to individual alleles was difficult. Because some donors lacked HLA typing at each locus, the association tests relied only on the typed subset. V-gene and J-gene trimming of TCR beta chains was associated with a missense DCLRE1C variant in a later genetic analysis, and the association was replicated in an independent cohort. The study gave a list of 150 to 200 TCR beta chains associated with cytomegalovirus. Correlated functional status among segregating V segments might be attributable to linkage disequilibrium, but an unknown experimental factor could not be ruled out. The classifier was reported to diagnose cytomegalovirus status with high specificity and sensitivity in both the original cohort and the validation cohort. Most TCR sequences were seen in very few donors, while some public TCRs were found in many individuals. A further reported finding was that TCR beta sequences accurately predicted the HLA-A and HLA-B alleles for most subjects in the first cohort. A later analysis found that TCR association rates varied across HLA loci, with DRB1 alleles showing the most associated TCRs and HLA-C alleles the fewest. The earlier analysis of some 560 of the donors excluded around 17 rarely observed V segments, including chromosome 9 orphons, because counts were too low.

Sequencing input: PBMCs. This receptor was taken from a male donor in good health and CMV-seropositive. The chain employs TRBV6-5 and TRBJ1-5, and the D gene may be TRBD1, 5 bases matching. The DNA sequence is given as TGTGCCAGCACCTCCGGGGGAGGGCAGCCCCAGCATTTT. Translated, this is CASTSGGGQPQHF.